The clone carrying this T cell receptor (beta chain) was seen only a few times. The data stem from a study of cytomegalovirus exposure and HLA in healthy donors. Study overall: Unique TCR beta sequences numbering around 110 million came from roughly 180 million T cells in an earlier analysis.

Germline CDR1 reads LNHDA; CDR2 reads SQIVND (reference sequence). This CDR3 is built from 14 residues. Trimming cost V 6 bases and J 2 bases, with 10 bases left between them. The study ran its PCR with 60 Vbeta and 13 Jbeta primers. Here immunoSEQ multiplex PCR was the method, and the copy in TCRdb shows in-frame clones only, minus some. The sample lists over 110,000 clones; around 73% were seen once. This sequence was found in a woman between 40 and 55 years old in good health and CMV-seronegative. The V call is TRBV19, the J call TRBJ2-2; the D gene is possibly TRBD2 (6 bases). Sequencing was performed on PBMCs. DNA of the CDR3: TGTGCCAGTAGCGGGACTCCTAACACCGGGGAGCTGTTTTTT. Its protein is CASSGTPNTGELFF. The full variable domain, completed using reference TRBV19 and TRBJ2-2, is DGGITQSPKYLFRKEGQNVTLSCEQNLNHDAMYWYRQDPGQGLRLIYYSQIVNDFQKGDIAEGYSVSREKKESFPLTVTSAQKNPTAFYLCASSGTPNTGELFFGEGSRLTVL.